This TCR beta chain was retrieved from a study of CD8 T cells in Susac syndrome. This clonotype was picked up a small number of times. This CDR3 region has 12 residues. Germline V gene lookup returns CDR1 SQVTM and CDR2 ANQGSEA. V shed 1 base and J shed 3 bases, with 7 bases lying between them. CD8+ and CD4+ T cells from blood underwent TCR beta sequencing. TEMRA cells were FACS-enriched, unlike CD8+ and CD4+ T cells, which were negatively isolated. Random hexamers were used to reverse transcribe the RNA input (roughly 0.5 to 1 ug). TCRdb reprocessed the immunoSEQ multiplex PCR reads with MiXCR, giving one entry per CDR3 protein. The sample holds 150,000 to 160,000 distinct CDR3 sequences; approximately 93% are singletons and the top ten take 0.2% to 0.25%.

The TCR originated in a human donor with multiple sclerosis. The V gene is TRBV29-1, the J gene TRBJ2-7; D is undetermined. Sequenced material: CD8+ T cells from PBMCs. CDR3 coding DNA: TGCAGCGTTGAAGGGGGTGACTACGAGCAGTACTTC. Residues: CSVEGGDYEQYF.